This TCR beta chain comes out of a study of blood T cell repertoires in COVID-19. Across the study: The samples span acute and convalescent COVID-19 from the United States, Italy and Spain. T cells, B-cell-depleted T cells, or PBMCs provided the cDNA or gDNA that served as material.

The CDR3 loop spans 12 amino acids. The ends lost 8 bases at V and 7 bases at J; junction bases unmatched: 5. In the original analysis: From reference gene primer amplification, estimates of nucleated cell counts were derived. Clones were read by immunoSEQ multiplex PCR, and TCRdb kept only the in-frame ones, dropping some. That table gives V, J and clone size, and the DNA gave D and trimming. Seen here are roughly 200,000 clones, just under 80% observed once, and the top ten hold about 3%. Sequenced material: peripheral blood. This chain connects TRBV12-3 or TRBV12-4 to TRBJ1-2; 9 positions match TRBD1. This clonotype originated in a woman aged 80 or older with active or convalescent COVID-19. CDR3 residues: CASRLQGAGYTF. The CDR3 DNA follows: TGTGCCAGCCGACTACAGGGGGCTGGCTACACCTTC.